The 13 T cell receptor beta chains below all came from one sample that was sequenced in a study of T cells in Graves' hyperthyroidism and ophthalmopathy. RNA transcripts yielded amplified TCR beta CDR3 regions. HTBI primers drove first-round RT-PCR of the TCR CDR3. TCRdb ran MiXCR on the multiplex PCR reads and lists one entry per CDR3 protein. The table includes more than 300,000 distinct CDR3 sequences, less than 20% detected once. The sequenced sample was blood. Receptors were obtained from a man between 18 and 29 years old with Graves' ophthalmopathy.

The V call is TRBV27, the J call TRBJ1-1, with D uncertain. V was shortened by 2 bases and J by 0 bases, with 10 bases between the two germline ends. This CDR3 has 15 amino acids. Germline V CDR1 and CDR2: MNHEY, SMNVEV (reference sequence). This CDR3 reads CASSLVVGLNTEAFF. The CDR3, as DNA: TGTGCCAGCAGTTTAGTGGTAGGCTTGAACACTGAAGCTTTCTTT.

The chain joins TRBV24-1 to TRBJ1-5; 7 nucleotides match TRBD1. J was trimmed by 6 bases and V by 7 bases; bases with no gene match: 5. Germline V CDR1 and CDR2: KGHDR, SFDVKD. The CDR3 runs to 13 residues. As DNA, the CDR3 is TGTGCCACCAGGCAGGGGGGCGGTCAGCCCCAGCATTTT. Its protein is CATRQGGGQPQHF.

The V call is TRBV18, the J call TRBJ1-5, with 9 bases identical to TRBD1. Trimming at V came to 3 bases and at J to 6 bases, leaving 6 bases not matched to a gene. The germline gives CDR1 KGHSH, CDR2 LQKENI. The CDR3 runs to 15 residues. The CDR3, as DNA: TGTGCCAGCTCACCGGGACAGGGATTCGGTCAGCCCCAGCATTTT. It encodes CASSPGQGFGQPQHF.

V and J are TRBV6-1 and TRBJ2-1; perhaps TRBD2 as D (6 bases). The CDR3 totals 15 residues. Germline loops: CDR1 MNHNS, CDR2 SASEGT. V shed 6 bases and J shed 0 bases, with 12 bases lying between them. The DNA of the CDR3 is TGTGCCAGCAGATCGGCGGGGCCCTCCTACAATGAGCAGTTCTTC. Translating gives CASRSAGPSYNEQFF.

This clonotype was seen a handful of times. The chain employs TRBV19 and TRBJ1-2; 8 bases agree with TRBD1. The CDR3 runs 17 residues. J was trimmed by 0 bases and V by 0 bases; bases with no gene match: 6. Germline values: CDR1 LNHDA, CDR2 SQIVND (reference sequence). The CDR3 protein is CASSIDLWDRTNYGYTF. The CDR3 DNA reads TGTGCCAGTAGTATAGATCTCTGGGACAGGACTAACTATGGCTACACCTTC.

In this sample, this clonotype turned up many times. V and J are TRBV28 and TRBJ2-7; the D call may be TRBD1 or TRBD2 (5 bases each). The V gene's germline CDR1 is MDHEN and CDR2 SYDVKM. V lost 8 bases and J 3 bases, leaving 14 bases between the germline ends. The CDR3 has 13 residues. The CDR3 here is CASGTVVVYEQYF. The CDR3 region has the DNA TGTGCCAGCGGGACGGTCGTGGTCTACGAGCAGTACTTC. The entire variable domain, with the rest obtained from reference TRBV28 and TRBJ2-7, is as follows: DVKVTQSSRYLVKRTGEKVFLECVQDMDHENMFWYRQDPGLGLRLIYFSYDVKMKEKGDIPEGYSVSREKKERFSLILESASTNQTSMYLCASGTVVVYEQYFGPGTRLTVT.

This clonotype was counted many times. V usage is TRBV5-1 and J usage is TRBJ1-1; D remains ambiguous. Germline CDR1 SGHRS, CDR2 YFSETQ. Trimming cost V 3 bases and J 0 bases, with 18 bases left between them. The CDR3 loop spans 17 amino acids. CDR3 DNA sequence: TGCGCCAGCAGCTGGGGAGGTATGGTAGAAATGAACACTGAAGCTTTCTTT. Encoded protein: CASSWGGMVEMNTEAFF.

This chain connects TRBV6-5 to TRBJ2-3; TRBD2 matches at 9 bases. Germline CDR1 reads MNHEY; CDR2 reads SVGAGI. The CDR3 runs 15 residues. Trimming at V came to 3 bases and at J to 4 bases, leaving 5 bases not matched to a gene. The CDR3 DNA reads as TGTGCCAGCAGTTATCAGCGGGGGGACCCAGATACGCAGTATTTT. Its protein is CASSYQRGDPDTQYF.

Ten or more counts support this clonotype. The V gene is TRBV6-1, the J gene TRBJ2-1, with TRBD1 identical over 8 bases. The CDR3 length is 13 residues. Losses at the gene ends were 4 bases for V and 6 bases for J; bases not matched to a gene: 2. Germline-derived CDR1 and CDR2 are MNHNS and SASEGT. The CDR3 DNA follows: TGTGCCAGCAGTGTGACAGGGGTCAATGAGCAGTTCTTC. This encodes CASSVTGVNEQFF.

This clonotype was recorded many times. In DNA form, the CDR3 reads TGTGCCAGCAGCCCTGCGCCAGGGGACTATAGCAATCAGCCCCAGCATTTT. It is translated as CASSPAPGDYSNQPQHF. The chain employs TRBV5-6 and TRBJ1-5, with D maybe TRBD1 (6 bases). CDR1 and CDR2 from the germline V gene are SGHDT and YYEEEE. With 4 bases removed from V and 0 bases from J, the gap between germline ends came to 17 bases. The CDR3 consists of 17 residues.

The CDR3 nucleotides read TGTGCCAGCAGCGTAGCTAGTAGTGCCTTGGGCGGGGAGCTGTTTTTT. This translates into CASSVASSALGGELFF. The J gene is TRBJ2-2, the V gene TRBV9; unclear D gene. Trimming took 0 bases from V and 7 from J, leaving 16 bases between them. The CDR3 contains 16 residues. The germline gives CDR1 SGDLS, CDR2 YYNGEE.

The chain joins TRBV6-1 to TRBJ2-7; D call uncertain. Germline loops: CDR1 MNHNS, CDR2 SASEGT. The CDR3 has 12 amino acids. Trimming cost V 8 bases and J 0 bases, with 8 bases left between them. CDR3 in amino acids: CASSTPSYEQYF. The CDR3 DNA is TGTGCCAGCTCTACTCCCTCCTACGAGCAGTACTTC.

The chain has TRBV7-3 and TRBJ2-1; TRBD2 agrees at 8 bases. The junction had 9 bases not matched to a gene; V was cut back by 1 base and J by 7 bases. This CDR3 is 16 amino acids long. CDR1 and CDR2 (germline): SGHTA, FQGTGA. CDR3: CASSLNGGVRRNEQFF. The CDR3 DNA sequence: TGTGCCAGCAGCTTAAACGGGGGGGTTCGAAGGAATGAGCAGTTCTTC.